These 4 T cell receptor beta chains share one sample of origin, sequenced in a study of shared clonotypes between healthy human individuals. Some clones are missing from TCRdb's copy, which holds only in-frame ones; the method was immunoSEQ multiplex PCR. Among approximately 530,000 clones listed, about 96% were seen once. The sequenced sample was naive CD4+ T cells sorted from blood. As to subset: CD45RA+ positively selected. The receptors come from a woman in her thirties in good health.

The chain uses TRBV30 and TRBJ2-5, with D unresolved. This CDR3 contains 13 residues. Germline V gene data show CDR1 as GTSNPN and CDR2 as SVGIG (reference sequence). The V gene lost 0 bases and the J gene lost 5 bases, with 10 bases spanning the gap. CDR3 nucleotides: TGTGCCTGGAGTGTAGGTCCGAGGGAGACCCAGTACTTC. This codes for CAWSVGPRETQYF.

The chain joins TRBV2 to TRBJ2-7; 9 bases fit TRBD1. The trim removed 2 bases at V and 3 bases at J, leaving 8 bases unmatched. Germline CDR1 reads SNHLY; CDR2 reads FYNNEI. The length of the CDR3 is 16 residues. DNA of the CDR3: TGTGCCAGCAGTGAACGGAGACAGGGGGTAGGCTACGAGCAGTACTTC. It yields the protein CASSERRQGVGYEQYF.

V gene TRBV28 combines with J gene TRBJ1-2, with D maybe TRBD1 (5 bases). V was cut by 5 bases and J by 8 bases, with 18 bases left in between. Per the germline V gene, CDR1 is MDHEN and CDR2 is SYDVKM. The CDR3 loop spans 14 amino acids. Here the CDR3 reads CASSPDPSAGGYTF. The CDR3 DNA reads TGTGCCAGCAGTCCCGACCCCTCAGCAGGGGGCTACACCTTC.

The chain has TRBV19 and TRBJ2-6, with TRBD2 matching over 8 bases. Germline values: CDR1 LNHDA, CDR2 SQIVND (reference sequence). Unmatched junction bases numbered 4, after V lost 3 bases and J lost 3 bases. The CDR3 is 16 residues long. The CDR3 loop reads CASSIRGGGGANVLTF. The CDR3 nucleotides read TGTGCCAGTAGTATCCGGGGGGGCGGTGGGGCCAACGTCCTGACTTTC.